A selection of T cell receptor beta chains follows, all from one sample in a study of shared clonotypes between healthy human individuals. Data came from immunoSEQ multiplex PCR; TCRdb stores just in-frame clones and leaves some out. The sample has 850,000 to 1,200,000 clones; about 76% are singletons. The sample consisted of memory CD4+ T cells sorted from blood. These receptors were obtained from a man between 18 and 29 years old in good health. Each CDR3 is given with its conserved first and last residue. Fields, in order: J gene, clone size, D gene, V gene, CDR3 DNA, CDR3 protein. D genes are given only for firm matches. Some rows have no size entry. The others give once, few or many, or a class for an expanded clone.

TRBJ1-3 | . | . | TRBV18 | TGTGCCAGCTCACCACCGGGTGTTTTCTCTGGAAACACCATATATTTT | CASSPPGVFSGNTIYF
TRBJ1-2 | . | . | TRBV27 | TGTGCCAGCAGTCCCCCAGGAGGACCCTATGGCTACACCTTC | CASSPPGGPYGYTF
TRBJ1-2 | . | . | TRBV6-5 | TGTGCCAGCAGTACACGTCGGGCCTATGGCTACACCTTC | CASSTRRAYGYTF
TRBJ1-5 | . | . | TRBV2 | TGTGCCAGCAGTGGTGGACAGCTAGCCCGATACCAGCATTTT | CASSGGQLARYQHF
TRBJ1-5 | . | . | TRBV19 | TGTGCCAGTAAGAGGACAGCCCATAGCAATCAGCCCCAGCATTTT | CASKRTAHSNQPQHF
TRBJ1-6 | . | . | TRBV5-4 | TGTGCCAGCAGCCCCGAGGCGGGGGGCGTTTCACCCCTCCACTTT | CASSPEAGGVSPLHF
TRBJ2-7 | few | . | TRBV28 | TGTGCCAGCAGTATTTACACCGCCGAGCAGTACTTC | CASSIYTAEQYF
TRBJ2-2 | . | TRBD2 | TRBV9 | TGTGCCAGCAGCCAGTCACTAGCGGTCACCGGGGAGCTGTTTTTT | CASSQSLAVTGELFF
TRBJ1-1 | . | . | TRBV6-6 | TGTGCCAGCAGTTCCACCGGACAGTTATACACTGAAGCTTTCTTT | CASSSTGQLYTEAFF
TRBJ2-3 | few | TRBD2 | TRBV2 | TGTGCCAGCAGTATTAGCGGGAGCCCAGATACGCAGTATTTT | CASSISGSPDTQYF
TRBJ2-5 | . | . | TRBV4-3 | TGCGCCAGCAGCCAAGTATTGAACGGAGAGACCCAGTACTTC | CASSQVLNGETQYF
TRBJ2-7 | . | . | TRBV11-2 | TGTGCCAGCAGCTTAGAACTAGCAAGGGCGGTGCAGTACTTC | CASSLELARAVQYF
TRBJ1-5 | . | TRBD1 | TRBV6-5 | TGTGCCAGCAGACGACAGGGGCTGTTAAATCAGCCCCAGCATTTT | CASRRQGLLNQPQHF
TRBJ2-3 | few | . | TRBV5-6 | TGTGCCAGCAGCTTACCGGTCGTCGATACGCAGTATTTT | CASSLPVVDTQYF
TRBJ2-1 | . | . | TRBV6-1 | TGTGCCACCACTCCGCGTCGGGAGCAGTTCTTC | CATTPRREQFF
TRBJ2-7 | . | . | TRBV28 | TGTGCCAGCCCGCCGGACAGTTTACCCTACGAGCAGTACTTC | CASPPDSLPYEQYF
TRBJ2-5 | once | TRBD2 | TRBV5-1 | TGCGCCAGCAGCTTGGTAGCGGGGGGATATCGGGAGACCCAGTACTTC | CASSLVAGGYRETQYF
TRBJ1-5 | many | . | TRBV21-1 | TGTGCCAGCAGCACCCCTCCGGGACACATTAATCAGCCCCAGCATTTT | CASSTPPGHINQPQHF
TRBJ2-7 | many | . | TRBV27 | TGTGCCAGCAGTTTGCGCGCAGGGTTTTCGCTCGAGCAGTACTTC | CASSLRAGFSLEQYF
TRBJ2-3 | once | . | TRBV5-4 | TGTGCCAGCAGCGCCACGGCCACAGATACGCAGTATTTT | CASSATATDTQYF
TRBJ2-5 | . | TRBD1 | TRBV5-5 | TGTGCCAGCAGCTTGGGTCCAGGGGGCCAAGAGACCCAGTACTTC | CASSLGPGGQETQYF
TRBJ2-1 | . | TRBD1 | TRBV11-3 | TGTGCCAGCAGCCCCAGGACAGGCTTGTACAATGAGCAGTTCTTC | CASSPRTGLYNEQFF
TRBJ2-4 | . | . | TRBV28 | TGTGCCAGCAGTTTGACGTTAAACATTCAGTACTTC | CASSLTLNIQYF
TRBJ2-1 | . | . | TRBV18 | TGTGCCAGCTCACCACCGAGAGGAACCCAAGGCGATGAGCAGTTCTTC | CASSPPRGTQGDEQFF
TRBJ2-7 | . | . | TRBV20-1 | TGCAGTGCAGGGACAAGCTACGAGCAGTACTTC | CSAGTSYEQYF
TRBJ2-5 | . | TRBD1 | TRBV2 | TGTGCCAGCAGGGGGACAGGGGGTTTAGAGACCCAGTACTTC | CASRGTGGLETQYF
TRBJ2-2 | many | . | TRBV30 | TGTGCCTGGAGTGTAGGTTCCAACACCGGGGAGCTGTTTTTT | CAWSVGSNTGELFF
TRBJ1-1 | . | . | TRBV6-1 | TGTGCCAGCAGTGTCCCGAGAGGGATAGACAGGCGACCTCCCCCCGCAGCTTTCTTT | CASSVPRGIDRRPPPAAFF
TRBJ1-3 | . | . | TRBV6-5 | TGTGCCAGCAGTCTGACAACGAGCTCTGGAAACACCATATATTTT | CASSLTTSSGNTIYF
TRBJ2-3 | many | . | TRBV20-1 | TGCAGTGCGGCAGATACAGATACGCAGTATTTT | CSAADTDTQYF
TRBJ2-2 | . | . | TRBV5-4 | TGTGCCAGCAGCTTGCCTACCCCGAACACCGGGGAGCTGTTTTTT | CASSLPTPNTGELFF
TRBJ2-7 | many | TRBD2 | TRBV6-5 | TGTGCCAGCAGTTCCCTAGCGGGAGTGGGCGAGCAGTACTTC | CASSSLAGVGEQYF
TRBJ2-1 | once | TRBD2 | TRBV30 | TGTGCCAGGAGGTCGGTAGCGGGGGTCAATGAGCAGTTCTTC | CARRSVAGVNEQFF
TRBJ1-3 | . | . | TRBV30 | TGTGCCTGGAGTGTCTCTCTTACCCGAGACACCATATATTTT | CAWSVSLTRDTIYF
TRBJ1-2 | . | TRBD1 | TRBV6-1 | TGTGCCAGCAGCAGGGACAGGGGGGCGGACTATGGCTACACCTTC | CASSRDRGADYGYTF
TRBJ1-5 | many | TRBD1 | TRBV28 | TGTGCCAGCAGTTTAAGGGACAGGCCCTTGGAGCCCCAGCATTTT | CASSLRDRPLEPQHF
TRBJ1-5 | many | . | TRBV10-2 | TGCGCCAGCAGTGAGTCAGGGTTGGGGCGAAGCAATCAGCCCCAGCATTTT | CASSESGLGRSNQPQHF
TRBJ1-1 | . | TRBD1 | TRBV5-1 | TGCGCCAGCAGCTTGGGAGGACAGGGGGGTCCAGCTTTCTTT | CASSLGGQGGPAFF
TRBJ2-5 | . | TRBD1 | TRBV6-5 | TGTGCCAGCAGGCCCTCCAGGGGGCTTTCGTGGACCCAGTACTTC | CASRPSRGLSWTQYF
TRBJ2-3 | . | . | TRBV5-6 | TGTGCCAGCAACGGGGAACGGAGCACAGATACGCAGTATTTT | CASNGERSTDTQYF
TRBJ1-5 | few | . | TRBV6-5 | TGTGCCAGCAGTTACGCAGGGTGGAGACAGCCCCAGCATTTT | CASSYAGWRQPQHF
TRBJ1-5 | . | TRBD1 | TRBV10-3 | TGTGCCATCAGTAGGGGACAGAATAATCAGCCCCAGCATTTT | CAISRGQNNQPQHF
TRBJ1-2 | . | . | TRBV18 | TGTGCCAGCTCACTAAAGACGGAGGGCGGCTACACCTTC | CASSLKTEGGYTF
TRBJ1-4 | . | . | TRBV30 | TGTGCCTGGAGGAAGGCCTCGGGGGGATATGAAAAACTGTTTTTT | CAWRKASGGYEKLFF
TRBJ1-2 | . | . | TRBV10-3 | TGTGCCATCAGTGAGGGGGCCCTCTATGGCTACACCTTC | CAISEGALYGYTF
TRBJ2-1 | few | TRBD2 | TRBV5-1 | TGCGCCAGCAGCGGGAGGACTAGCGGGGGATCCAATGAGCAGTTCTTC | CASSGRTSGGSNEQFF
TRBJ1-4 | . | . | TRBV2 | TGTGCCAGCAGTGATGTAGGGAATGAAAAACTGTTTTTT | CASSDVGNEKLFF
TRBJ2-2 | . | . | TRBV7-3 | TGTGCCAGCAGCCCCACTCCCTGGGGGAACACCGGGGAGCTGTTTTTT | CASSPTPWGNTGELFF
TRBJ2-5 | . | TRBD1 | TRBV11-3 | TGTGCCAGCAGCCCACGGTCGGGTCAGGGGGAAGAGACCCAGTACTTC | CASSPRSGQGEETQYF
TRBJ2-3 | . | . | TRBV18 | TGTGCCAGCTCACCGAACAGGGTAGGCACAGATACGCAGTATTTT | CASSPNRVGTDTQYF
TRBJ2-6 | . | . | TRBV6-6 | TGTGCCAGCGGAATACCCCAAAGTGGGGCCAACGTCCTGACTTTC | CASGIPQSGANVLTF
TRBJ1-1 | . | . | TRBV6-6 | TGTGCCAGCAGTTACGGCCCTAGAGGGGAGACTGAAGCTTTCTTT | CASSYGPRGETEAFF
TRBJ2-2 | . | TRBD2 | TRBV19 | TGTGCCAGTAGCAGACTAGCGGGAGTTACCACCGGGGAGCTGTTTTTT | CASSRLAGVTTGELFF
TRBJ1-6 | many | . | TRBV2 | TGTGCCAGCAGTGAAGGTGGCCGCGTTGGTTCACCCCTCCACTTT | CASSEGGRVGSPLHF